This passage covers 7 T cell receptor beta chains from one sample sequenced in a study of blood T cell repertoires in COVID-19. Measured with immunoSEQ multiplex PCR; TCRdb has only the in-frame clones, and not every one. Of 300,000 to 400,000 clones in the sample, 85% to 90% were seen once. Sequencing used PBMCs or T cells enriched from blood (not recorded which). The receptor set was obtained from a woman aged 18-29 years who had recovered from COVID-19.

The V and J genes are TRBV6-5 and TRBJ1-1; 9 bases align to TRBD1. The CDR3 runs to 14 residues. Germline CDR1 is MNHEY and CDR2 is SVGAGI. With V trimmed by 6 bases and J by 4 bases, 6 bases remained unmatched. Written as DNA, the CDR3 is TGTGCCAGCAGCCCGGGGACAGGGTTCACTGAAGCTTTCTTT. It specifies CASSPGTGFTEAFF.

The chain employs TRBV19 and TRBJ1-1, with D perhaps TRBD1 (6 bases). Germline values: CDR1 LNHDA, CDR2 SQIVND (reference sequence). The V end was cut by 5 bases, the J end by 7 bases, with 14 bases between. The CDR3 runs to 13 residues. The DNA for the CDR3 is TGTGCCAGTAGTCCTTGGGCAGGGGTTGAAGCTTTCTTT. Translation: CASSPWAGVEAFF.

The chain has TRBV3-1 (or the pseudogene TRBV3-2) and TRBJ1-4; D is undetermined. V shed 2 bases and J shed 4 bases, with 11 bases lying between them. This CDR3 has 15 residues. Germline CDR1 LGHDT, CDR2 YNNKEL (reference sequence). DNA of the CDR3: TGTGCCAGCAGCCAAATGCGGCGGATTAATGAAAAACTGTTTTTT. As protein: CASSQMRRINEKLFF.

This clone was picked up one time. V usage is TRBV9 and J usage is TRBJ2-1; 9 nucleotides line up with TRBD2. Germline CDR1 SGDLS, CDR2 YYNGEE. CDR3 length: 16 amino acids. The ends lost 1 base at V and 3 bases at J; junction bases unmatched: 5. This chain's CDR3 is CASSVSAGGGYNEQFF. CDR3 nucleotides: TGTGCCAGCAGCGTATCAGCGGGGGGTGGCTACAATGAGCAGTTCTTC.

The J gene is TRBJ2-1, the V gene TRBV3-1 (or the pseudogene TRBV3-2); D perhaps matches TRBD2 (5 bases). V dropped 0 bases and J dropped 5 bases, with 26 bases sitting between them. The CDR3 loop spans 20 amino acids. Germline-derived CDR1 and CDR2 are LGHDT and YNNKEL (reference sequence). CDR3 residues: CASSQEPVGKTNLADNEQFF. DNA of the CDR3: TGTGCCAGCAGCCAAGAGCCCGTCGGGAAAACCAACCTGGCAGACAATGAGCAGTTCTTC.

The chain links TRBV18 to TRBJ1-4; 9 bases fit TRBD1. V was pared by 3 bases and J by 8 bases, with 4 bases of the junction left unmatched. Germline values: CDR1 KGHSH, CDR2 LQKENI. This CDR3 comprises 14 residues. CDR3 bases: TGTGCCAGCTCACCCCGGGACAGGGCAGAAAAACTGTTTTTT. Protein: CASSPRDRAEKLFF.

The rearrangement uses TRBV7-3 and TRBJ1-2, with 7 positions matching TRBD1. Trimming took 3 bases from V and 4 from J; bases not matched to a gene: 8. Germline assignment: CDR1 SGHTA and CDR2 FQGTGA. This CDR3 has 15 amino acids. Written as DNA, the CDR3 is TGTGCCAGCAGCTTCCCCGGGACAGCTTTCTATGGCTACACCTTC. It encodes CASSFPGTAFYGYTF.